This T cell receptor (beta chain) was observed in a study of CD8 T cells in ankylosing spondylitis. Study-wide results and limits: Reports of some motif variants in reactive arthritis synovial fluid and blood predate this one. Within ankylosing spondylitis blood, a TCR beta motif made up of fewer than ten highly homologous variants appeared to be characteristic. There was reportedly significant enrichment of clones that were disease-linked in matched ankylosing spondylitis synovial fluid.

Libraries for TCR beta were made by quantitative 5'-RACE with molecular barcodes. TCRdb reprocessed the 5' RACE reads via MiXCR and lists one record per CDR3 protein. Of around 120,000 distinct CDR3 sequences listed, approximately 25% are singletons. This CDR3 is 12 amino acids long. V was clipped by 5 bases and J by 5 bases, with 9 bases between them. Germline-derived CDR1 and CDR2 are MDHEN and SYDVKM. In regard to this clonotype: What it binds is not known.

Sequences were obtained from synovial fluid, either unsorted or a sorted T cell fraction (not recorded which). The source of this sequence is a male donor with ankylosing spondylitis. The chain joins TRBV28 to TRBJ1-2; maybe TRBD1 (5 bases). The CDR3 sequence: CASSRSGYGYTF. In DNA, the CDR3 is TGTGCCAGCAGTCGTTCAGGGTATGGCTACACCTTC.